These 2 T cell receptor beta chains came from one sample sequenced in a study of cytomegalovirus exposure and HLA in healthy donors. Assay used: immunoSEQ multiplex PCR; TCRdb lists only in-frame clones, some missing. The sample holds roughly 240,000 clones; around nine tenths are singletons and the top ten take about 3%. What was sequenced was PBMCs. The receptors were gathered from a man aged 18 to 30 in good health and CMV-seronegative.

The chain couples TRBV29-1 to TRBJ2-1; weak D call: TRBD2 (6 bases). The CDR3 is 11 residues long. CDR1 is SQVTM and CDR2 is ANQGSEA in the germline V gene. The ends were cut back, 2 bases at V and 12 bases at J, with 11 bases in the middle. The CDR3 DNA reads as TGCAGCGTTGAAATGGACTATTCGCAGTTCTTC. This gives the protein CSVEMDYSQFF.

This chain joins TRBV28 and TRBJ2-7; D is perhaps TRBD2 (5 bases). Germline V lookup: CDR1 MDHEN, CDR2 SYDVKM. Trimming pared 3 bases from V and 2 bases from J, leaving 14 bases between. The CDR3 is 15 residues long. DNA for the CDR3: TGTGCCAGCAGTTTGAGTCTGGACTTGACCTACGAGCAGTACTTC. This encodes CASSLSLDLTYEQYF.